This is a list of T cell receptor beta chains from one sample in a study of human T cells and chemical hapten exposure. TCRdb re-called the RACE reads through MiXCR, storing one row per CDR3 protein. The table lists roughly 84,000 distinct CDR3 sequences, approximately 11% of them singletons. Sequenced here: whole blood, sampled in connection with sensitization to the hapten diphenylcyclopropenone (DPC). These receptors were obtained from a woman aged 45-60 years with alopecia areata. Some clones in this sample may be carry-over from other donors' samples. Both conserved end residues are part of each CDR3. Each record gives: D gene, clone size, V gene, J gene, CDR3 DNA, CDR3 protein. D genes are given only for firm matches. Some rows have no size entry. The others give once, few or many, or a class for an expanded clone.

D gene: .; clone size: .; V gene: TRBV2; J gene: TRBJ1-4; CDR3 DNA: TGTGCCAGTGAAAACAGGGCGAGTGAAAAACTGTTTTTT; CDR3 protein: CASENRASEKLFF
D gene: .; clone size: few; V gene: TRBV27; J gene: TRBJ2-7; CDR3 DNA: TGTGCCAGCAGTTCTACCGATCGACGGGGCTACGAGCAGTACTTC; CDR3 protein: CASSSTDRRGYEQYF
D gene: .; clone size: .; V gene: TRBV6-4; J gene: TRBJ2-1; CDR3 DNA: TGTGCCAGCAGTGACGCCCAGGAGATCCTGTTCTTC; CDR3 protein: CASSDAQEILFF
D gene: TRBD1; clone size: few; V gene: TRBV20-1; J gene: TRBJ2-5; CDR3 DNA: TGCAGTGCTAGAGCTGGGACAGTCCAAGAGACCCAGTACTTC; CDR3 protein: CSARAGTVQETQYF
D gene: .; clone size: few; V gene: TRBV7-2; J gene: TRBJ2-3; CDR3 DNA: TGTGCCAGCAGCTTAGCCGGGATCACAGATACGCAGTATTTT; CDR3 protein: CASSLAGITDTQYF
D gene: .; clone size: few; V gene: TRBV7-8; J gene: TRBJ2-7; CDR3 DNA: TGTGCCAGCAGCACGAGACAGGGAGGGGACGACGAGCAGTACTTC; CDR3 protein: CASSTRQGGDDEQYF
D gene: .; clone size: many; V gene: TRBV20-1; J gene: TRBJ2-7; CDR3 DNA: TGCAGTGCTAGAGATTCCGGGCTCGAGCAGTACTTC; CDR3 protein: CSARDSGLEQYF
D gene: .; clone size: .; V gene: TRBV4-2; J gene: TRBJ2-7; CDR3 DNA: TGTGCCAGCAGCCAAGGTCCGAGGGGGATCGACGAGCAGTACTTC; CDR3 protein: CASSQGPRGIDEQYF
D gene: .; clone size: many; V gene: TRBV18; J gene: TRBJ1-1; CDR3 DNA: TGTGCCAGCTCCCCACCCTGGGACACTGAAGCTTTCTTT; CDR3 protein: CASSPPWDTEAFF
D gene: TRBD2; clone size: few; V gene: TRBV5-1; J gene: TRBJ2-3; CDR3 DNA: TGCGCCAGCAGCTTGGATCTAGCGGGTAGCACAGATACGCAGTATTTT; CDR3 protein: CASSLDLAGSTDTQYF
D gene: .; clone size: few; V gene: TRBV20-1; J gene: TRBJ1-1; CDR3 DNA: TGCAGTGCTAGAGTCCACGGTCCGGGGAACGGGGCTGAAGCTTTCTTT; CDR3 protein: CSARVHGPGNGAEAFF
D gene: .; clone size: .; V gene: TRBV20-1; J gene: TRBJ1-5; CDR3 DNA: TGCAGTGCTGGTTCACCAGGGGAGAGGCAGCCCCAGCATTTT; CDR3 protein: CSAGSPGERQPQHF
D gene: TRBD1; clone size: many; V gene: TRBV11-2; J gene: TRBJ2-5; CDR3 DNA: TGTGCCAGCAGCTTTCACGCACCGGGACAGGGTGGCCCCAGCGAGACCCAGTACTTC; CDR3 protein: CASSFHAPGQGGPSETQYF
D gene: .; clone size: many; V gene: TRBV5-5; J gene: TRBJ2-3; CDR3 DNA: TGTGCCAGCAGCCGTAACCCGGGCCCCACCTCGCCAGATACGCAGTATTTT; CDR3 protein: CASSRNPGPTSPDTQYF
D gene: .; clone size: many; V gene: TRBV11-2; J gene: TRBJ2-7; CDR3 DNA: TGTGCCAGCAGCTTAGACCGCTACGAGCAGTACTTC; CDR3 protein: CASSLDRYEQYF
D gene: TRBD2; clone size: few; V gene: TRBV19; J gene: TRBJ2-2; CDR3 DNA: TGTGCCAGTAGTGAACAGCGGGGGAGCACCGGGGAGCTGTTTTTT; CDR3 protein: CASSEQRGSTGELFF
D gene: .; clone size: many; V gene: TRBV20-1; J gene: TRBJ2-6; CDR3 DNA: TGCAGTGCTAGAGCCGCTGGGGCCAACGTCCTGACTTTC; CDR3 protein: CSARAAGANVLTF